This T cell receptor beta chain was identified in a study of CD8+ T cells in alopecia areata. The study's findings and limits: Higher clonality was seen in lesional scalp than in normal scalp, especially in alopecia totalis/universalis.

After isolation, RNA underwent reverse transcription to generate cDNA as the sequencing template. This table comes from immunoSEQ multiplex PCR, and its TCRdb copy is limited to in-frame clones, with some not included. This repertoire shows roughly 100,000 clones, 44% found once; its top ten account for less than 20%. This clone occurred a few times. Its specificity is unknown. Trimming cost V 5 bases and J 7 bases, with 18 bases left between them. This CDR3 spans 13 amino acids. Germline-derived CDR1 and CDR2 are GTSNPN and SVGIG (reference sequence). The treatment was: oral pan-JAK inhibitor, 5-10 mg twice daily. Collected material from alopecia areata patients comprised lesional scalp punch biopsies and peripheral blood. The authors sorted CD4+ and CD8+ T cells from PBMCs.

This TCR derives from a human donor with alopecia areata. The sequencing used CD8+ T cells sorted from blood, collected at week 24, from a patient treated with tofacitinib. V usage is TRBV30 and J usage is TRBJ2-7, with D hard to call. The CDR3 loop reads CAWEVRFSSEQYF. The CDR3 nucleotides are TGTGCCTGGGAGGTCCGATTTTCTAGTGAGCAGTACTTC.